This entry lists 30 T cell receptor beta chains sequenced from one sample in a study of blood T cell repertoires in COVID-19. This table comes from immunoSEQ multiplex PCR, and its TCRdb copy is limited to in-frame clones, with some not included. The table has 110,000 or so clones, about 84% seen once; the top ten hold 1.5% to 1.9%. Sample: peripheral blood. The receptors stem from a middle-aged man with acute or convalescent COVID-19.

The CDR3 protein is CASSLAGQEGKAFF. The CDR3 DNA is TGCGCCAGCAGCTTGGCGGGTCAGGAGGGAAAGGCTTTCTTT. The chain uses TRBV5-1 and TRBJ1-1; D is undetermined. The germline V gene encodes CDR1 SGHRS and CDR2 YFSETQ. V lost 0 bases, J lost 11 bases, and 17 bases lay in between. This CDR3 has 14 amino acids.

Worth noting for this clone: The conserved phenylalanine or tryptophan normally closing the CDR3 is absent here, so this likely arose from a read error. It is unclear where the CDR3 begins or ends on the DNA, so no DNA is shown, and the CDR3 is as TCRdb lists it. This chain connects TRBV23-1 to TRBJ2-7; the table's D gene call, TRBD1, was not cross checked with the DNA. TRBV23-1 is flagged as an ORF with uncertain function. The CDR3 sequence runs 10 residues, both termini included. CDR3 residues: CASSQPRQRL.

This clone was seen only once. The chain employs TRBV5-6 and TRBJ1-5; perhaps TRBD1 as D (6 bases). From germline, CDR1 is SGHDT and CDR2 YYEEEE. CDR3 size: 19 residues. V shed 0 bases and J shed 6 bases, with 25 bases lying between them. In DNA, the CDR3 is TGTGCCAGCAGCTTGGCCAAAGGGGGGCCCCGGGGGGGCCCTCAGCCCCAGCATTTT. It codes for CASSLAKGGPRGGPQPQHF.

This clone was detected a few times. The J gene is TRBJ2-3, the V gene TRBV4-2; no definite D call. CDR1 and CDR2 from the germline V gene are LGHNA and YNFKEQ. The CDR3 runs 13 residues. The V and J ends lost 1 base and 4 bases respectively, with 6 bases between them. CDR3: CASSQAASDTQYF. The CDR3 coding sequence is TGTGCCAGCAGCCAAGCTGCGTCAGATACGCAGTATTTT.

The rearrangement joins TRBV6-6 to TRBJ2-7, with TRBD2 as a possible D gene (6 bases). The CDR3 covers 15 residues. Per germline, CDR1 MNHNY and CDR2 SVGAGI (reference sequence). V was shortened by 4 bases and J by 5 bases, with 18 bases between the two germline ends. The CDR3 region has the DNA TGTGCCAGCAGTTCCACCCCCGGGGGAGGTGACGAGCAGTACGTC. This sequence encodes CASSSTPGGGDEQYV.

The chain uses TRBV6-5 and TRBJ1-1; perhaps TRBD1 as D (5 bases). CDR1 is MNHEY, CDR2 SVGAGI, per germline. The CDR3 spans 15 residues. V was clipped by 5 bases and J by 10 bases, with 23 bases between them. The CDR3 bases are TGTGCCAGCAGTCTAGGGGTCCGTGGGGTTCCTCCAGCTTTCTTT. As protein: CASSLGVRGVPPAFF.

CDR3 loop: CASSYPSGSGVSYEQYF. As DNA, the CDR3 is TGTGCCAGCAGTTACCCCTCGGGTAGCGGGGTATCCTACGAGCAGTACTTC. The rearrangement joins TRBV6-2 or TRBV6-3 to TRBJ2-7, with 8 bases that match TRBD2. Germline CDR1 is MNHEY and CDR2 is SVGEGT. With V trimmed by 2 bases and J by 1 base, 10 bases remained unmatched. The CDR3 has 17 amino acids.

This clone was seen more than once but under ten times. Written as DNA, the CDR3 is TGCGCCAGCAGCTTTTCCGGAGCTAACTATGGCTACACCTTC. The encoded protein is CASSFSGANYGYTF. The chain joins TRBV5-1 to TRBJ1-2; D unclear. This CDR3 spans 14 amino acids. V was cut by 2 bases and J by 0 bases, with 8 bases left in between. Germline values: CDR1 SGHRS, CDR2 YFSETQ.

This clone was seen just once. This sequence joins TRBV4-1 and TRBJ1-2; 11 nucleotides match TRBD1. Unmatched junction bases numbered 0, after V lost 0 bases and J lost 6 bases. The CDR3 is 14 residues long. The germline V gene encodes CDR1 MGHRA and CDR2 YSYEKL. CDR3 bases: TGCGCCAGCAGCCAAGAGGGACAGGGGGATGGCTACACCTTC. It specifies CASSQEGQGDGYTF.

This chain uses TRBV2 with TRBJ1-4; 7 bases map to TRBD1. Germline V gives CDR1 SNHLY, CDR2 FYNNEI. This CDR3 comprises 14 residues. V lost 7 bases, J lost 5 bases, and 7 bases stayed unmatched. The CDR3 DNA follows: TGTGCCAGCACCCGAGGGGGCCAGAATGAAAAACTGTTTTTT. It translates to CASTRGGQNEKLFF.

This chain uses TRBV28 with TRBJ1-2; tentatively, D is TRBD1 (6 bases). Trimming removed 6 bases from V and 0 bases from J, with 8 bases in between. Germline CDR1 reads MDHEN; CDR2 reads SYDVKM. The CDR3 totals 13 residues. The CDR3 sequence is CASRDSSNYGYTF. CDR3 DNA: TGTGCCAGCAGGGACAGCTCTAACTATGGCTACACCTTC.

The chain has TRBV9 and TRBJ1-6; possible D gene TRBD1, 5 bases. CDR3 length equals 14 residues. V dropped 1 base and J dropped 5 bases, with 7 bases sitting between them. Germline CDR1 reads SGDLS; CDR2 reads YYNGEE. Here the CDR3 DNA reads TGTGCCAGCAGCGTATCGGGGGATAATTCACCCCTCCACTTT. Amino acids: CASSVSGDNSPLHF. Variable domain in full (rest from reference TRBV9 and TRBJ1-6): DSGVTQTPKHLITATGQRVTLRCSPRSGDLSVYWYQQSLDQGLQFLIQYYNGEERAKGNILERFSAQQFPDLHSELNLSSLELGDSALYFCASSVSGDNSPLHFGNGTRLTVT.

This chain connects TRBV5-1 to TRBJ2-7; 8 bases map to TRBD1. The CDR3 has 15 amino acids. Germline trimming cut 0 bases from V and 2 bases from J; bases unmatched to any gene: 4. Looked up from germline, CDR1 is SGHRS and CDR2 is YFSETQ. The CDR3 DNA reads TGCGCCAGCAGCTTGGGACAGGGGAGCACCTACGAGCAGTACGTC. Amino acids: CASSLGQGSTYEQYV.

J is TRBJ2-7 and V is TRBV5-1, with 8 bases lining up with TRBD2. Per germline, CDR1 SGHRS and CDR2 YFSETQ. The junction had 13 bases not matched to a gene; V was cut back by 2 bases and J by 3 bases. The CDR3 is 17 amino acids. CDR3 DNA sequence: TGCGCCAGCAGCTTCGGGCTAGCGGGTGAGGGCGGCTACGAGCAGTACTTC. This translates into CASSFGLAGEGGYEQYF.

J is TRBJ2-3 and V is TRBV5-4; 16 bases align to TRBD2. Germline V gene lookup returns CDR1 SGHNT and CDR2 YYREEE (reference sequence). Germline trimming cut 4 bases from V and 2 bases from J; bases unmatched to any gene: 4. There are 17 residues in the CDR3. The CDR3 protein is CASSPGLAGGYTDTQYF. CDR3 DNA sequence: TGTGCCAGCAGCCCGGGACTAGCGGGGGGGTACACAGATACGCAGTATTTT.

The V call is TRBV10-1, the J call TRBJ2-7, with 9 bases aligning to TRBD2. J gave up 0 bases and V 3 bases, and 3 bases lay outside the gene matches. This CDR3 has 15 amino acids. Germline V lookup: CDR1 WNHNN, CDR2 SYGVQD (reference sequence). CDR3 sequence reads: CASSDQRGASYEQYF. CDR3 DNA sequence: TGCGCCAGCAGTGACCAGCGGGGGGCCTCCTACGAGCAGTACTTC.

The V call is TRBV9, the J call TRBJ1-1, with 9 bases identical to TRBD1. The CDR3 has 14 residues. Germline V gene lookup returns CDR1 SGDLS and CDR2 YYNGEE. V shed 2 bases, J shed 6 bases, and the junction held 5 bases outside the gene matches. The CDR3 DNA reads TGTGCCAGCAGCGTTTTACAGGGGGCCGCTGAAGCTTTCTTT. Protein: CASSVLQGAAEAFF.

J is TRBJ1-2 and V is TRBV5-6, with 8 bases identical to TRBD1. The length of the CDR3 is 15 residues. V shed 1 base, J shed 8 bases, and the junction held 10 bases outside the gene matches. Germline V gene data show CDR1 as SGHDT and CDR2 as YYEEEE. The CDR3 spells CASSLITGQGEGYTF. As DNA, the CDR3 is TGTGCCAGCAGCTTGATAACTGGACAGGGTGAAGGCTACACCTTC.

The chain has TRBV6-5 and TRBJ1-2, with 9 bases identical to TRBD1. CDR3 size: 15 residues. V lost 7 bases to trimming and J lost 7 bases; unmatched junction nucleotides: 13. Per germline, CDR1 MNHEY and CDR2 SVGAGI. CDR3 coding DNA: TGTGCCAGCAAGGGACAGGGTCCTTTTGGGGGTGGCTACACCTTC. It is translated as CASKGQGPFGGGYTF.

V and J are TRBV6-1 and TRBJ1-1; 9 nucleotides agree with TRBD1. Germline loops: CDR1 MNHNS, CDR2 SASEGT. The CDR3 runs to 20 residues. V was pared by 4 bases and J by 1 base, with 19 bases of the junction left unmatched. In DNA, the CDR3 is TGTGCCAGCAGTGGGCGGACAGGGGAGGAGGTGGTTCAAAGGAACACTGAAGCTTTCTTT. This codes for CASSGRTGEEVVQRNTEAFF.

The chain joins TRBV7-3 to TRBJ1-2; TRBD1 aligns across 7 bases. In germline, CDR1 is SGHTA, CDR2 FQGTGA. CDR3 length: 15 residues. Losses at the gene ends were 5 bases for V and 6 bases for J; bases not matched to a gene: 12. This CDR3 reads CASSPRQGPADGYTF. The CDR3 DNA reads TGTGCCAGCAGCCCCAGACAGGGCCCGGCTGATGGCTACACCTTC.

This chain uses TRBV5-6 with TRBJ1-5; the match to TRBD1 covers 7 bases. Germline V gene data show CDR1 as SGHDT and CDR2 as YYEEEE. This CDR3 region has 14 residues. V shed 4 bases and J 3 bases; nucleotides not matched to a gene: 4. The CDR3 region is CASSPQGNNQPQHF. CDR3 sequence (DNA): TGTGCCAGCAGCCCACAGGGGAACAATCAGCCCCAGCATTTT. The whole variable domain, filled in from reference TRBV5-6 and TRBJ1-5, reads DAGVTQSPTHLIKTRGQQVTLRCSPKSGHDTVSWYQQALGQGPQFIFQYYEEEERQRGNFPDRFSGHQFPNYSSELNVNALLLGDSALYLCASSPQGNNQPQHFGDGTRLSIL.

The CDR3 sequence is CASSLQWVWGVSNTEAFF. CDR3 bases: TGTGCCAGCAGCTTACAGTGGGTTTGGGGGGTGTCCAACACTGAAGCTTTCTTT. The rearrangement joins TRBV7-3 to TRBJ1-1, with D tentatively TRBD1 (5 bases). The CDR3 is made up of 18 amino acids. Germline V gene sequence: CDR1 SGHTA, CDR2 FQGTGA. V was pared by 2 bases and J by 2 bases, with 21 bases between.

This chain connects TRBV3-1 (or the pseudogene TRBV3-2) to TRBJ1-5; D is possibly TRBD1 (5 bases). This CDR3 region has 13 residues. V was trimmed by 1 base and J by 8 bases, leaving 9 bases between them. The germline gives CDR1 LGHDT, CDR2 YNNKEL (reference sequence). Here the CDR3 reads CASSQVLGEPQHF. As DNA, the CDR3 is TGTGCCAGCAGCCAAGTCTTAGGGGAGCCCCAGCATTTT.

In the case of this clone: The identical CDR3 is also encoded by other nucleotide sequences in the sample. The rearrangement joins TRBV2 to TRBJ1-1; TRBD1 agrees at 8 bases. Trimming at V came to 6 bases and at J to 1 base, leaving 1 base not matched to a gene. CDR1 is SNHLY and CDR2 is FYNNEI in the germline V gene. The CDR3 is 13 amino acids. Written as DNA, the CDR3 is TGTGCCAGCAGAGGACAGGGGAACACTGAAGCTTTCTTT. Protein product: CASRGQGNTEAFF.

The gene calls are TRBV19 and TRBJ1-4; D is unresolved. Germline lookup yields CDR1 LNHDA and CDR2 SQIVND (reference sequence). Trimming shortened V by 2 bases and J by 7 bases, and 17 bases separated the two germline ends. This CDR3 spans 16 amino acids. DNA for the CDR3: TGTGCCAGTAGTATACTCCCGAGAGGGAGAACTGAAAAACTGTTTTTT. Translation: CASSILPRGRTEKLFF. Full variable domain (outside the CDR3, taken from reference TRBV19 and TRBJ1-4): DGGITQSPKYLFRKEGQNVTLSCEQNLNHDAMYWYRQDPGQGLRLIYYSQIVNDFQKGDIAEGYSVSREKKESFPLTVTSAQKNPTAFYLCASSILPRGRTEKLFFGSGTQLSVL.

The chain employs TRBV7-3 and TRBJ2-3; TRBD2 matches 8 bases. V shed 1 base and J 4 bases; nucleotides not matched to a gene: 7. Germline V lookup: CDR1 SGHTA, CDR2 FQGTGA. This CDR3 is 16 amino acids long. The CDR3, as DNA: TGTGCCAGCAGCTTAAACGGGGGGGCCTTTCCAGATACGCAGTATTTT. Amino acids: CASSLNGGAFPDTQYF.

This sequence joins TRBV4-2 and TRBJ1-1; TRBD1 is a possible D gene (5 bases). The V and J ends lost 1 base and 7 bases respectively, with 16 bases between them. The V gene's germline CDR1 is LGHNA and CDR2 YNFKEQ. The CDR3 totals 15 residues. The CDR3 sequence: CASSQGRAPDSEAFF. The CDR3 DNA reads TGTGCCAGCAGCCAAGGGAGGGCTCCAGACAGTGAAGCTTTCTTT.

The V call is TRBV12-3 or TRBV12-4, the J call TRBJ2-2, with no clear D. Trimming took off 5 bases at V and 6 bases at J, with 10 bases between the two ends. This CDR3 region has 13 residues. The CDR3 loop reads CASSPTVSGELFF. CDR3 DNA sequence: TGTGCCAGCAGTCCCACAGTCTCCGGGGAGCTGTTTTTT.

This chain connects TRBV21-1 to TRBJ1-2; the D call of TRBD1 is as the table states it, not checked on the DNA. TRBV21-1 represents a pseudogene. This CDR3 region has 16 residues. CDR3 region: CASSKRQAGVISGYTF. For the CDR3, the DNA is TGTGCCAGCAGCAAAAGGCAAGCAGGGGTCATTAGTGGCTACACCTTC.